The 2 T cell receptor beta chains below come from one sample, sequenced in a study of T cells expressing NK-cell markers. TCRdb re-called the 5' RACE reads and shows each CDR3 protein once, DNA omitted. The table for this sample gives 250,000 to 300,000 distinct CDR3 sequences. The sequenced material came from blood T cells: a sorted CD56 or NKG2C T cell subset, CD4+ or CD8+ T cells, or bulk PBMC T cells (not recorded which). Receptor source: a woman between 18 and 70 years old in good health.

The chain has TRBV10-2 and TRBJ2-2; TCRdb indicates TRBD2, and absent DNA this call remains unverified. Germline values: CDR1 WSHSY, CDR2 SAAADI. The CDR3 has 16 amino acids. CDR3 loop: CASSGTSGLVTGELFF.

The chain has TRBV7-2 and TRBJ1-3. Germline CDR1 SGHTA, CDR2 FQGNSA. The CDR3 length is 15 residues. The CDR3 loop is CASSQGFGAGNTIYF.